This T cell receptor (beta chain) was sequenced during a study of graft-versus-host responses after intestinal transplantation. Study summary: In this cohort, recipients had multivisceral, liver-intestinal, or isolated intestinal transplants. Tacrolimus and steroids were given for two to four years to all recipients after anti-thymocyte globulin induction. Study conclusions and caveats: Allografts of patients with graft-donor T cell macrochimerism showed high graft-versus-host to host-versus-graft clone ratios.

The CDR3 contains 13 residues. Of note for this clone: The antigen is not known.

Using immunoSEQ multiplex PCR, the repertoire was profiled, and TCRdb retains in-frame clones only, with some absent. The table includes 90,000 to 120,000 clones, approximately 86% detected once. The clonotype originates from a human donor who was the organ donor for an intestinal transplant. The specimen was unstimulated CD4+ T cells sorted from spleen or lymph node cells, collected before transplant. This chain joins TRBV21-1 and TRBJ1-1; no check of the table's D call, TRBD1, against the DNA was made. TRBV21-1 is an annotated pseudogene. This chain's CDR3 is CARGQHVDTEAFF. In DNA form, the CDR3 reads TGTGCCAGAGGACAGCACGTGGACACTGAAGCTTTCTTT.